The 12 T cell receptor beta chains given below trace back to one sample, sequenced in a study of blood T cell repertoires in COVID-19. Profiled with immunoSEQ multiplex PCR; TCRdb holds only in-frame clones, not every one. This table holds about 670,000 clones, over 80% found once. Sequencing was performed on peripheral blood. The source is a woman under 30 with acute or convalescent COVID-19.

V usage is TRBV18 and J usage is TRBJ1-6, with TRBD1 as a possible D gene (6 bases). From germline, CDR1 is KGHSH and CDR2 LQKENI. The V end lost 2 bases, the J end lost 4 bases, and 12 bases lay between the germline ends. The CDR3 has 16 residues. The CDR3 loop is CASSPIGQQYNSPLHF. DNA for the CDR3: TGTGCCAGCTCACCAATAGGACAGCAGTATAATTCACCCCTCCACTTT.

DNA for the CDR3: TGTGCCAGCAGCCAAGTGGCAGGGAAAGAGACCCAGTACTTC. Protein: CASSQVAGKETQYF. The rearrangement joins TRBV4-2 to TRBJ2-5; weak D call: TRBD1 (5 bases). The V and J ends lost 1 base and 3 bases respectively, with 9 bases between them. The CDR3 sequence is 14 residues long. Germline loops: CDR1 LGHNA, CDR2 YNFKEQ.

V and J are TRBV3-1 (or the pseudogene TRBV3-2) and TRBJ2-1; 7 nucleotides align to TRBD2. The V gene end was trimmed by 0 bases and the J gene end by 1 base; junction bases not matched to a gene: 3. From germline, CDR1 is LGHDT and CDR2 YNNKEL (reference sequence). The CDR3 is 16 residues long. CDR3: CASSQEAGVSYNEQFF. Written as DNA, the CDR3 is TGTGCCAGCAGCCAAGAGGCGGGGGTTTCCTACAATGAGCAGTTCTTC.

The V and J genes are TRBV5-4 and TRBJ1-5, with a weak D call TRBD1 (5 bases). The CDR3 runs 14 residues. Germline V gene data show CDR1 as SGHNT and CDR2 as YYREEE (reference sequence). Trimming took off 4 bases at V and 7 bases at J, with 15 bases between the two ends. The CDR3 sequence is CASSIHGGNQPQHF. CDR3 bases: TGTGCCAGCAGCATTCATGGGGGGAACCAGCCCCAGCATTTT.

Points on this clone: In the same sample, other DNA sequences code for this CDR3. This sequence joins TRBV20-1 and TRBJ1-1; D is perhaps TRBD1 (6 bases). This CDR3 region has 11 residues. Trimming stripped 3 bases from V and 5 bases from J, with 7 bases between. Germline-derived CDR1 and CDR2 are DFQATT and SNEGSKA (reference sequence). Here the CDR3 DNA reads TGCAGTGCTAGGGGGGCTACTGAAGCTTTCTTT. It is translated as CSARGATEAFF.

As DNA, the CDR3 is TGCGCCAGCAGCCAAGATACGCGGGGCAGCTCCTACAATGAGCAGTTCTTC. As protein: CASSQDTRGSSYNEQFF. The V and J genes are TRBV4-3 and TRBJ2-1, with D possibly being TRBD2 (6 bases). CDR3 length: 17 amino acids. Trimming shortened V by 0 bases and J by 0 bases, and 12 bases separated the two germline ends. Germline lookup yields CDR1 LGHNA and CDR2 YSLEER.

The CDR3 protein is CASSFKDRQTSTDTQYF. The CDR3 region has the DNA TGCGCCAGCAGCTTTAAGGACAGGCAGACTAGCACAGATACGCAGTATTTT. The chain is built from TRBV5-1 and TRBJ2-3, with TRBD1 matching over 7 bases. The CDR3 runs to 17 residues. CDR1 and CDR2 (germline): SGHRS, YFSETQ. The V and J ends lost 2 bases and 0 bases, in that order; junction bases with no gene match: 9.

The CDR3: CASSVALAGGQLFF. CDR3 DNA sequence: TGTGCCAGCAGCGTAGCCCTAGCGGGGGGGCAGTTGTTCTTC. The J gene is TRBJ2-1, the V gene TRBV9; 12 nucleotides match TRBD2. This CDR3 comprises 14 residues. V lost 0 bases and J lost 15; bases outside the gene matches: 7. Germline assignment: CDR1 SGDLS and CDR2 YYNGEE.

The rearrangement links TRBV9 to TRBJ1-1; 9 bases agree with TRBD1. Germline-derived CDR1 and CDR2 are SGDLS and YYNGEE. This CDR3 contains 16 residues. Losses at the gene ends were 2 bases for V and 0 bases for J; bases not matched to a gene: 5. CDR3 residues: CASSVGTGSMNTEAFF. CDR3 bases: TGTGCCAGCAGCGTGGGGACAGGGTCTATGAACACTGAAGCTTTCTTT. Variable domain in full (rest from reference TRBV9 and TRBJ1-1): DSGVTQTPKHLITATGQRVTLRCSPRSGDLSVYWYQQSLDQGLQFLIQYYNGEERAKGNILERFSAQQFPDLHSELNLSSLELGDSALYFCASSVGTGSMNTEAFFGQGTRLTVV.

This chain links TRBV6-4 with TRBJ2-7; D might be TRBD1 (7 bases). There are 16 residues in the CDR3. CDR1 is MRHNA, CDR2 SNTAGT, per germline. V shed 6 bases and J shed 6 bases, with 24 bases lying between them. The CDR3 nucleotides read TGTGCCAGCAGCGCAGTAGGAGGGGGCGTGGGGTCCGAGCAGTACTTC. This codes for CASSAVGGGVGSEQYF.

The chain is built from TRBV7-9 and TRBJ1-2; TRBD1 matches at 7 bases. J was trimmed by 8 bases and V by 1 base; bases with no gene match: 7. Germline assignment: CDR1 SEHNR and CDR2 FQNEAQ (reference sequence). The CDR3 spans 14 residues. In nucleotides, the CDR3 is TGTGCCAGCAGCTTAGACAGGGGTGTTGTGGGCTACACCTTC. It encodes CASSLDRGVVGYTF.

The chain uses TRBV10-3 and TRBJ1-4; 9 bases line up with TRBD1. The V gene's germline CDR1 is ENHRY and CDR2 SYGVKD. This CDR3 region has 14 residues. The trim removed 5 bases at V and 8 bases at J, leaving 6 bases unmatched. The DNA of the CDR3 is TGTGCCATCAGTACAGGGGGCGCACAGGAAAAACTGTTTTTT. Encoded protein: CAISTGGAQEKLFF.